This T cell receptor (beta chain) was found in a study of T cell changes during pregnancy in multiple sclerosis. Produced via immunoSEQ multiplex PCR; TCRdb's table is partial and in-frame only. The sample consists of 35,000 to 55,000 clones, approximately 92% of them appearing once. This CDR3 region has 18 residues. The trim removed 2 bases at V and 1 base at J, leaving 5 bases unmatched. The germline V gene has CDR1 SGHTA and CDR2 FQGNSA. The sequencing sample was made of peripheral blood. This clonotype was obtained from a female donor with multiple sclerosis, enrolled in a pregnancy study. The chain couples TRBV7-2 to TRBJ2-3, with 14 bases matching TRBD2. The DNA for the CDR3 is TGTGCCAGCAGCTTAAATGGACTAGCGGGAGGACGCACAGATACGCAGTATTTT. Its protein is CASSLNGLAGGRTDTQYF.